These 21 T cell receptor beta chains were sequenced from one sample in a study of T cell repertoires and HLA-DP antigens. The antigens of these receptors remain unknown. Profiled with immunoSEQ multiplex PCR; TCRdb holds only in-frame clones, not every one. Here the sample spans about 120,000 clones, 85% to 95% being singletons. The sample was CD4+ T cells from PBMCs. The receptor source for this set is a woman aged 18-35 years in good health and CMV-seronegative.

The V and J genes are TRBV19 and TRBJ1-3; D is unclear. V lost 6 bases to trimming and J lost 1 base, with 10 bases between them. CDR1 and CDR2 from the germline V gene are LNHDA and SQIVND (reference sequence). This CDR3 has 14 residues. CDR3 in amino acids: CASRSITSGNTIYF. CDR3 nucleotides: TGTGCCAGTAGAAGTATTACGTCTGGAAACACCATATATTTT. Combining the CDR3 with reference TRBV19 and TRBJ1-3 gives the whole variable domain DGGITQSPKYLFRKEGQNVTLSCEQNLNHDAMYWYRQDPGQGLRLIYYSQIVNDFQKGDIAEGYSVSREKKESFPLTVTSAQKNPTAFYLCASRSITSGNTIYFGEGSWLTVV.

The chain employs TRBV5-1 and TRBJ2-3; D remains ambiguous. This CDR3 is built from 14 residues. V lost 0 bases and J 2 bases, leaving 7 bases between the germline ends. The germline V gene encodes CDR1 SGHRS and CDR2 YFSETQ. CDR3 region: CASSLVRHTDTQYF. The DNA for the CDR3 is TGCGCCAGCAGCTTGGTACGTCACACAGATACGCAGTATTTT.

J is TRBJ2-1 and V is TRBV5-1; 14 bases match TRBD2. V shed 3 bases, J shed 0 bases, and the junction held 5 bases outside the gene matches. This CDR3 comprises 18 residues. CDR1 SGHRS and CDR2 YFSETQ come from the germline V gene. The CDR3 nucleotides read TGCGCCAGCAGCTCCCGGACTAGCGGGAGGCACTCCTACAATGAGCAGTTCTTC. Its protein is CASSSRTSGRHSYNEQFF.

The V call is TRBV19, the J call TRBJ2-5; TRBD1 matches at 9 bases. Trimming took 3 bases from V and 4 from J; bases not matched to a gene: 12. The CDR3 has 17 residues. The germline V gene encodes CDR1 LNHDA and CDR2 SQIVND (reference sequence). CDR3 DNA: TGTGCCAGTAGTATCCTAACCCTGGGACAGGGTGCAGAGACCCAGTACTTC. It is translated as CASSILTLGQGAETQYF.

V and J are TRBV28 and TRBJ2-7, with 8 bases matching TRBD2. The CDR3 spans 14 residues. The V gene's germline CDR1 is MDHEN and CDR2 SYDVKM. With V trimmed by 7 bases and J by 0 bases, 5 bases remained unmatched. Written as DNA, the CDR3 is TGTGCCAGCATCCTGGCGGGAGGCTCCTACGAGCAGTACTTC. As protein: CASILAGGSYEQYF.

The J gene is TRBJ1-2, the V gene TRBV29-1, with D maybe TRBD1 (5 bases). The CDR3 sequence is 13 residues long. With 4 bases removed from V and 4 bases from J, the gap between germline ends came to 13 bases. Germline V gene lookup returns CDR1 SQVTM and CDR2 ANQGSEA. The CDR3 DNA sequence: TGCAGCGTTGCCGGGGGAACGGGCTATGGCTACACCTTC. Amino acid sequence: CSVAGGTGYGYTF. Variable domain in full (rest from reference TRBV29-1 and TRBJ1-2): SAVISQKPSRDICQRGTSLTIQCQVDSQVTMMFWYRQQPGQSLTLIATANQGSEATYESGFVIDKFPISRPNLTFSTLTVSNMSPEDSSIYLCSVAGGTGYGYTFGSGTRLTVV.

The chain links TRBV19 to TRBJ1-2, with D hard to call. Per the germline V gene, CDR1 is LNHDA and CDR2 is SQIVND (reference sequence). V was pared by 7 bases and J by 8 bases, with 20 bases between. The CDR3 length is 14 residues. The CDR3, as DNA: TGTGCCAGTATTGCGGACTCCCCAAGGAGGGGCTACACCTTC. Translation gives CASIADSPRRGYTF.

The chain employs TRBV6-5 and TRBJ2-7; TRBD2 might be the D (5 bases). This CDR3 region has 13 residues. Deletions cut 2 bases from V and 4 bases from J, with 9 bases between. The V gene's germline CDR1 is MNHEY and CDR2 SVGAGI. The CDR3 here is CASSYRRGYEQYV. The CDR3 region has the DNA TGTGCCAGCAGTTACCGACGGGGATACGAGCAGTACGTC.

The gene calls are TRBV5-1 and TRBJ1-5; D gene unclear. From germline, CDR1 is SGHRS and CDR2 YFSETQ. V lost 0 bases and J lost 5, with 9 bases in between. CDR3 size: 14 residues. The CDR3 DNA sequence: TGCGCCAGCAGCTTGGGATCGAGGGATCAGCCCCAGCATTTT. This codes for CASSLGSRDQPQHF.

This rearrangement joins TRBV30 to TRBJ2-1, with D perhaps matching TRBD1 (6 bases). Germline V lookup: CDR1 GTSNPN, CDR2 SVGIG (reference sequence). Trimming stripped 0 bases from V and 13 bases from J, with 22 bases between. This CDR3 contains 15 residues. CDR3 nucleotide sequence: TGTGCCTGGAGTGTCGGACAGCCGTACAATGAGAGACAGTTCTTC. This encodes CAWSVGQPYNERQFF.

The V call is TRBV29-1, the J call TRBJ2-7; TRBD2 matches 14 bases. The ends lost 4 bases at V and 9 bases at J; junction bases unmatched: 5. The germline V gene encodes CDR1 SQVTM and CDR2 ANQGSEA. CDR3 length: 13 residues. The CDR3 region has the DNA TGCAGCGTTGCGGGACTAGCGGGAGCAGGGCAGTACTTC. The encoded protein is CSVAGLAGAGQYF.

The CDR3 sequence: CASSPLRGVEGMNTEAFF. The CDR3 DNA is TGTGCCAGCAGCCCTTTGAGGGGGGTCGAAGGGATGAACACTGAAGCTTTCTTT. This chain uses TRBV5-6 with TRBJ1-1; a possible D gene is TRBD1 (6 bases). Trimming took off 4 bases at V and 0 bases at J, with 22 bases between the two ends. The CDR3 has 18 residues. Germline V gives CDR1 SGHDT, CDR2 YYEEEE.

The chain links TRBV4-1 to TRBJ1-6; no firm D call. Trimming cost V 4 bases and J 2 bases, with 6 bases left between them. The CDR3 is 14 amino acids. Germline CDR1 reads MGHRA; CDR2 reads YSYEKL. CDR3 protein: CASSPWPYNSPLHF. CDR3 nucleotide sequence: TGCGCCAGCAGCCCCTGGCCCTATAATTCACCCCTCCACTTT.

This chain connects TRBV19 to TRBJ1-4, with D perhaps TRBD1 (5 bases). Germline lookup yields CDR1 LNHDA and CDR2 SQIVND (reference sequence). This CDR3 has 13 amino acids. Trimming pared 3 bases from V and 7 bases from J, leaving 9 bases between. Here the CDR3 reads CASSMGTPEKLFF. The CDR3 bases are TGTGCCAGTAGTATGGGGACTCCTGAAAAACTGTTTTTT. Based on the CDR3 plus reference TRBV19 and TRBJ1-4, the full variable domain is DGGITQSPKYLFRKEGQNVTLSCEQNLNHDAMYWYRQDPGQGLRLIYYSQIVNDFQKGDIAEGYSVSREKKESFPLTVTSAQKNPTAFYLCASSMGTPEKLFFGSGTQLSVL.

The chain has TRBV7-2 and TRBJ2-2; D unresolved. Per the germline V gene, CDR1 is SGHTA and CDR2 is FQGNSA. Trimming took 5 bases from V and 4 from J, leaving 11 bases between them. This CDR3 region has 14 residues. The CDR3 spells CASSPRSGTGELFF. CDR3 nucleotides: TGTGCCAGCAGCCCGCGGTCGGGCACCGGGGAGCTGTTTTTT.

The V gene is TRBV11-2, the J gene TRBJ1-6; D possibly corresponds to TRBD1 (5 bases). The CDR3 consists of 13 residues. V lost 11 bases, J lost 6 bases, and 14 bases lay in between. Germline CDR1 and CDR2: SGHAT and FQNNGV. This chain's CDR3 is CAASPGLNSPLHF. DNA of the CDR3: TGTGCCGCCAGCCCGGGGCTTAATTCACCCCTCCACTTT.

V gene TRBV28 combines with J gene TRBJ2-3, with D perhaps matching TRBD1 (5 bases). The V and J ends lost 10 bases and 2 bases respectively, with 10 bases between them. This CDR3 spans 12 amino acids. Germline CDR1 is MDHEN and CDR2 is SYDVKM. This CDR3 reads CATKDTTDTQYF. The CDR3 DNA reads as TGTGCCACCAAGGACACCACAGATACGCAGTATTTT.

V and J are TRBV29-1 and TRBJ2-7, with 14 bases that match TRBD2. The length of the CDR3 is 14 residues. Trimming removed 5 bases from V and 6 bases from J; junction bases left unmatched: 6. CDR1 SQVTM and CDR2 ANQGSEA come from the germline V gene. This CDR3 is CSVKGLAGVTEQYF. The CDR3 DNA is TGCAGCGTTAAGGGACTAGCGGGAGTTACCGAGCAGTACTTC.

V gene TRBV30 combines with J gene TRBJ1-2; 8 bases are a match to TRBD1. The V gene's germline CDR1 is GTSNPN and CDR2 SVGIG (reference sequence). The junction had 6 bases not matched to a gene; V was cut back by 5 bases and J by 7 bases. The CDR3 is made up of 12 amino acids. In DNA, the CDR3 is TGTGCCTGGTTACAGGGGGTAGGTGGCTACACCTTC. Amino acids: CAWLQGVGGYTF. The entire variable domain, with the rest obtained from reference TRBV30 and TRBJ1-2, is as follows: SQTIHQWPATLVQPVGSPLSLECTVEGTSNPNLYWYRQAAGRGLQLLFYSVGIGQISSEVPQNLSASRPQDRQFILSSKKLLLSDSGFYLCAWLQGVGGYTFGSGTRLTVV.

This sequence joins TRBV7-9 and TRBJ1-1; D might be TRBD1 (5 bases). There are 13 residues in the CDR3. CDR1 is SEHNR and CDR2 is FQNEAQ in the germline V gene (reference sequence). V shed 4 bases and J shed 3 bases, with 9 bases lying between them. As DNA, the CDR3 is TGTGCCAGCAGCTCCCAGGGATACACTGAAGCTTTCTTT. It is translated as CASSSQGYTEAFF.

The V gene is TRBV5-1, the J gene TRBJ2-3; 10 positions match TRBD2. Unmatched junction bases numbered 4, after V lost 6 bases and J lost 0 bases. There are 15 residues in the CDR3. The germline V gene encodes CDR1 SGHRS and CDR2 YFSETQ. CDR3 bases: TGCGCCAGCACCCTAGCGGGAGTGAGCACAGATACGCAGTATTTT. Its translation: CASTLAGVSTDTQYF.